This is a list of T cell receptor beta chains from one sample in a study of T cell responses to AZD1222 COVID-19 vaccine. The data were produced by immunoSEQ multiplex PCR, yet TCRdb's version contains in-frame clones alone and is incomplete. The sample shows some 200,000 clones, roughly 90% of them seen only once. The specimen was peripheral blood, collected 28 days after the second AZD1222 dose. Receptors originate from an adult who received the AZD1222 COVID-19 vaccine. Both conserved end residues are part of each CDR3. D genes are given only for firm matches. The size field is filled for only some rows; it gives once, few, many or a size class.

D gene	V gene	J gene	clone size	CDR3 protein	CDR3 DNA
TRBD2	TRBV13	TRBJ2-5	NA	CASSLRLAGGGETQYF	TGTGCCAGCAGCTTACGGCTAGCGGGAGGAGGGGAGACCCAGTACTTC
NA	TRBV12-5	TRBJ1-1	NA	CASALDGANTEAFF	TGTGCTAGTGCACTAGACGGAGCGAACACTGAAGCTTTCTTT
NA	TRBV27	TRBJ2-6	once	CASSSISGANVLTF	TGTGCCAGCAGTTCCATCTCTGGGGCCAACGTCCTGACTTTC
NA	TRBV5-5	TRBJ2-5	NA	CASSLGGRVMEGQETQYF	TGTGCCAGCAGCTTGGGAGGACGGGTTATGGAGGGGCAAGAGACCCAGTACTTC
TRBD2	TRBV4-3	TRBJ2-3	NA	CASTERGAPTDTQYF	TGCGCCAGCACGGAGCGGGGGGCCCCCACAGATACGCAGTATTTT
TRBD2	TRBV7-2	TRBJ2-7	NA	CASSLDGRGYEQYF	TGTGCCAGCAGCTTAGACGGGAGGGGCTACGAGCAGTACTTC
NA	TRBV5-1	TRBJ2-1	NA	CASSLARRDEQFF	TGCGCCAGCAGCTTGGCCCGGCGTGATGAGCAGTTCTTC
NA	TRBV7-9	TRBJ1-1	NA	CASSLADAYPGMNTEAFF	TGTGCCAGCAGCTTAGCGGACGCATATCCGGGGATGAACACTGAAGCTTTCTTT
NA	TRBV5-4	TRBJ2-3	NA	CASSLEVTDTQYF	TGTGCCAGCAGCTTGGAGGTGACAGATACGCAGTATTTT
NA	TRBV24-1	TRBJ2-2	NA	CATSHLAGELFF	TGTGCCACCAGTCATCTAGCCGGGGAGCTGTTTTTT
NA	TRBV7-9	TRBJ1-4	NA	CASSFERVNEKLFF	TGTGCCAGCAGCTTTGAACGGGTGAATGAAAAACTGTTTTTT
NA	TRBV28	TRBJ2-7	NA	CASSSLPYEQYF	TGTGCCAGCAGTTCTCTACCCTACGAGCAGTACTTC
NA	TRBV7-6	TRBJ1-5	NA	CASSLDSNQPQHF	TGTGCCAGCAGCTTAGATAGCAATCAGCCCCAGCATTTT
TRBD1	TRBV5-1	TRBJ1-6	NA	CASSLGQGKSPLHF	TGCGCCAGCAGCTTGGGACAGGGGAAATCACCCCTCCACTTT
NA	TRBV15	TRBJ1-2	few	CATSKPGQMLGYTF	TGTGCCACCAGCAAGCCAGGACAGATGCTTGGCTACACCTTC
NA	TRBV3-1/TRBV3-2	TRBJ1-1	NA	CASSPRRGEAFF	TGTGCCAGCAGCCCACGGAGGGGAGAAGCTTTCTTT
NA	TRBV5-1	TRBJ1-6	NA	CASSSMRDPNSPLHF	TGCGCCAGCAGCTCCATGCGGGACCCTAATTCACCCCTCCACTTT
NA	TRBV2	TRBJ1-5	NA	CASRPGPGSVYSNQPQHF	TGTGCCAGCAGACCCGGACCAGGTAGTGTTTATAGCAATCAGCCCCAGCATTTT
NA	TRBV30	TRBJ1-2	NA	CAWSVRRVDYGYTF	TGTGCCTGGAGTGTACGGAGGGTTGACTATGGCTACACCTTC
NA	TRBV5-1	TRBJ2-7	NA	CASSLGGTYEQYF	TGCGCCAGCAGCTTGGGCGGGACGTACGAGCAGTACTTC
NA	TRBV28	TRBJ2-2	NA	CASSLTENTGELFF	TGTGCCAGCAGTTTAACCGAGAACACCGGGGAGCTGTTTTTT
TRBD1	TRBV28	TRBJ1-2	NA	CASLRAGQGYGYTF	TGTGCCAGCCTCAGAGCGGGACAGGGGTATGGCTACACCTTC
NA	TRBV11-3	TRBJ2-1	NA	CASSIGSSYNEQFF	TGTGCCAGCAGCATTGGGAGTTCCTACAATGAGCAGTTCTTC
NA	TRBV10-2	TRBJ1-2	NA	CASISGMDYGYTF	TGCGCCAGCATATCAGGGATGGACTATGGCTACACCTTC
NA	TRBV7-2	TRBJ2-3	NA	CASSSTDTQYF	TGTGCCAGCAGCTCCACAGATACGCAGTATTTT
TRBD1	TRBV27	TRBJ2-7	NA	CASSLLGTGFDEQYF	TGTGCCAGCAGTTTATTGGGGACAGGGTTCGACGAGCAGTACTTC
NA	TRBV28	TRBJ2-3	NA	CASSSPGMSTDTQYF	TGTGCCAGCAGTTCCCCAGGGATGAGCACAGATACGCAGTATTTT
TRBD1	TRBV6-5	TRBJ2-7	once	CASTRPGTGNEQYF	TGTGCCAGCACCCGTCCCGGGACAGGGAACGAGCAGTACTTC
TRBD1	TRBV6-5	TRBJ1-3	NA	CASYFQGAGNTIYF	TGTGCCAGCTATTTCCAGGGGGCTGGAAACACCATATATTTT
NA	TRBV5-4	TRBJ2-1	NA	CASSGGGGSSYNEQFF	TGTGCCAGCAGCGGGGGCGGGGGAAGCTCCTACAATGAGCAGTTCTTC
TRBD2	TRBV5-1	TRBJ2-3	NA	CASSPSGSDDTQYF	TGCGCCAGCAGCCCGAGCGGGAGTGACGATACGCAGTATTTT
TRBD1	TRBV6-5	TRBJ1-2	once	CASSYSDRGYGYTF	TGTGCCAGCAGTTATAGTGACAGGGGCTATGGCTACACCTTC
NA	TRBV7-8	TRBJ1-4	NA	CASSLRPVTTNEKLFF	TGTGCCAGCAGCTTACGGCCAGTCACAACTAATGAAAAACTGTTTTTT
NA	TRBV27	TRBJ1-1	NA	CASSLPSGAGNTEAFF	TGTGCCAGCAGTCTCCCCTCCGGGGCGGGGAACACTGAAGCTTTCTTT
NA	TRBV7-2	TRBJ2-7	NA	CASSRRGVYEQYF	TGTGCCAGCAGTCGAAGGGGGGTCTACGAGCAGTACTTC
TRBD1	TRBV28	TRBJ1-1	NA	CASSLGQGQAFF	TGTGCCAGCAGTTTAGGACAGGGACAAGCTTTCTTT
NA	TRBV9	TRBJ2-2	NA	CASSADHPGGRVGTGELFF	TGTGCCAGCAGCGCCGATCACCCGGGGGGCAGGGTTGGCACCGGGGAGCTGTTTTTT
TRBD1	TRBV4-2	TRBJ2-7	once	CASSQARTGKGDEQYF	TGTGCCAGCAGCCAAGCTAGGACAGGGAAAGGGGACGAGCAGTACTTC
NA	TRBV4-3	TRBJ1-5	NA	CASSQDIVGVRQPQHF	TGCGCCAGCAGCCAAGATATAGTCGGAGTTCGTCAGCCCCAGCATTTT
NA	TRBV27	TRBJ2-2	NA	CASSPRLVGGGELFF	TGTGCCAGCAGTCCCAGACTAGTAGGAGGCGGGGAGCTGTTTTTT
NA	TRBV19	TRBJ2-7	NA	CASSMAAGPLYEQYF	TGTGCCAGTAGTATGGCGGCAGGGCCCCTTTACGAGCAGTACTTC
TRBD1	TRBV28	TRBJ1-1	NA	CASSTPGQGAGF	TGTGCCAGCAGTACCCCGGGACAGGGGGCCGGATTT
NA	TRBV5-6	TRBJ1-4	once	CASSLRQASNEKLFF	TGTGCCAGCAGCTTGAGGCAGGCCTCTAATGAAAAACTGTTTTTT
NA	TRBV30	TRBJ1-1	NA	CAWSVRSDTEAFF	TGTGCCTGGAGTGTACGGTCGGACACTGAAGCTTTCTTT
NA	TRBV3-1/TRBV3-2	TRBJ1-1	NA	CASRGGTEAFF	TGTGCCAGCAGGGGGGGCACTGAAGCTTTCTTT
NA	TRBV3-1/TRBV3-2	TRBJ2-4	NA	CASSQEGAGRNIQYF	TGTGCCAGCAGCCAAGAGGGAGCAGGGAGGAACATTCAGTACTTC
TRBD2	TRBV7-9	TRBJ2-5	NA	CASSLGTSPGETQYF	TGTGCCAGCAGCTTAGGGACTAGCCCGGGTGAGACCCAGTACTTC
TRBD2	TRBV12-3/TRBV12-4	TRBJ2-2	NA	CASRTSSTGELFF	TGTGCCAGCAGGACTAGCTCCACCGGGGAGCTGTTTTTT
NA	TRBV18	TRBJ1-2	NA	CASSPDRNYGYTF	TGTGCCAGCTCACCTGACAGAAACTATGGCTACACCTTC
TRBD1	TRBV5-1	TRBJ2-7	NA	CASRRGQPYEQYF	TGCGCCAGCAGAAGGGGGCAGCCATACGAGCAGTACTTC
TRBD1	TRBV18	TRBJ1-4	few	CASSPDRASEKLFF	TGTGCCAGCTCACCAGACAGGGCATCTGAAAAACTGTTTTTT
NA	TRBV7-3	TRBJ1-2	NA	CASSLIAGSGYTF	TGTGCCAGCAGCTTAATAGCGGGGAGTGGCTACACCTTC
NA	TRBV2	TRBJ2-5	NA	CASSEQGGETQYF	TGTGCCAGCAGTGAACAGGGAGGAGAGACCCAGTACTTC
NA	TRBV24-1	TRBJ2-1	NA	CATSDSGYRDNEQFF	TGTGCCACCAGTGATTCGGGTTATCGGGACAATGAGCAGTTCTTC
NA	TRBV19	TRBJ1-1	NA	CASSSPYTEAFF	TGTGCCAGTAGTAGCCCTTATACTGAAGCTTTCTTT